This T cell receptor (beta chain) is from a study of beta chain features in type 1 diabetes. Reverse transcription of all isolated RNA meant that expressed TCRB transcripts were sequenced. The data were produced by immunoSEQ multiplex PCR, yet TCRdb's version contains in-frame clones alone and is incomplete. The sample lists around 300,000 clones, approximately 11% seen once, with just over 0.015% in the top ten. Points from the study as a whole: Within the patient group, naive, central memory and Treg TCRB repertoires appeared more similar to each other than within healthy donors. A moderate, significant TCRB CDR3 shortening appeared in type 1 diabetes across four CD4+ subsets. Type 1 diabetes patients had VDJ junctions that carried fewer insertions and more deletions.

Unmatched junction bases numbered 8, after V lost 6 bases and J lost 4 bases. CDR3 size: 14 residues. Germline loops: CDR1 MNHEY, CDR2 SVGAGI. Regarding this clone: The antigen is unknown.

The chain employs TRBV6-5 and TRBJ2-7, with 8 nucleotides matching TRBD1. The specimen was naive CD4+ T cells from blood. The receptor was derived from a woman younger than 45 in good health. Here the CDR3 DNA reads TGTGCCAGCAGCCTCTACCGACAGGGGTACGAGCAGTACTTC. It codes for CASSLYRQGYEQYF.